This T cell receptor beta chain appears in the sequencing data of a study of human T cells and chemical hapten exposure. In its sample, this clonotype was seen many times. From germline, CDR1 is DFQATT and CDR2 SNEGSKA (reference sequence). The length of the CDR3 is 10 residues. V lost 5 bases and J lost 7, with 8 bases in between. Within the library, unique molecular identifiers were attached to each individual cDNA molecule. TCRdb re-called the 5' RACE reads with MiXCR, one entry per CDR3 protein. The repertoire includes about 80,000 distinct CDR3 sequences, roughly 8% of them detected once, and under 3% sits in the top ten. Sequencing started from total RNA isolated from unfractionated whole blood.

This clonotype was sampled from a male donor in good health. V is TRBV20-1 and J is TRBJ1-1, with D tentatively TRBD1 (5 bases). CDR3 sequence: CSAGTREAFF. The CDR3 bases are TGCAGTGCTGGGACCCGTGAAGCTTTCTTT.